This T cell receptor beta chain was retrieved from a study of cytomegalovirus exposure and HLA in healthy donors. Regarding this clone: What it binds is unknown.

Broader study findings: TCR beta sequences reportedly predicted the HLA-A and HLA-B alleles of most subjects accurately. With DRB1 most and HLA-C fewest, TCR association rates differed between HLA loci in a later analysis. About 87% or about 30% of the time was how often most TCR beta V segments were productive, according to an earlier analysis.

Primers for the PCR totalled 60 Vbeta and 13 Jbeta. This table comes from immunoSEQ multiplex PCR, and its TCRdb copy is limited to in-frame clones, with some not included. The repertoire includes about 180,000 clones, over 75% of them detected once, and 5% to 7% sits in the top ten. The sequenced sample was PBMCs. The sequence was collected from a man aged 40-55 years in good health and CMV-seropositive.

The CDR3 region has the DNA TGTGCCAGTAGTATAGATGGGGAGAGTTACGAGCAGTACTTC. This translates into CASSIDGESYEQYF. V gene TRBV19 combines with J gene TRBJ2-7; tentatively, D is TRBD2 (5 bases). V lost 0 bases and J 4 bases, leaving 10 bases between the germline ends. CDR3 length: 14 residues. CDR1 is LNHDA, CDR2 SQIVND, per germline (reference sequence).